This T cell receptor beta chain came from a study of blood T cell repertoires in COVID-19. Study-wide background: Collection of acute and convalescent COVID-19 samples took place in the United States, Italy and Spain. The cDNA or gDNA used as material had been derived from T cells, B-cell-depleted T cells, or PBMCs.

This clone was recorded once. V was pared by 3 bases and J by 2 bases, with 5 bases of the junction left unmatched. The V gene's germline CDR1 is SGHDN and CDR2 FVKESK. CDR3 length equals 16 residues. In the source study's methods: Estimation of nucleated cell counts was performed using reference gene primer amplification. Only in-frame clones appear in the TCRdb table, and some are missing; sequencing was by immunoSEQ multiplex PCR. V and J calls and clone size are as listed in that table; D and trimming were resolved from the DNA. The data contain about 73,000 clones, about four fifths of them singletons.

The chain uses TRBV14 and TRBJ1-1; TRBD1 matches at 11 bases. The sequence came from a woman aged 60-75 years with acute or convalescent COVID-19. Sequenced sample: peripheral blood. CDR3 sequence reads: CASSHPRTGGNTEAFF. As DNA, the CDR3 is TGTGCCAGCAGCCACCCGCGGACAGGGGGCAACACTGAAGCTTTCTTT.